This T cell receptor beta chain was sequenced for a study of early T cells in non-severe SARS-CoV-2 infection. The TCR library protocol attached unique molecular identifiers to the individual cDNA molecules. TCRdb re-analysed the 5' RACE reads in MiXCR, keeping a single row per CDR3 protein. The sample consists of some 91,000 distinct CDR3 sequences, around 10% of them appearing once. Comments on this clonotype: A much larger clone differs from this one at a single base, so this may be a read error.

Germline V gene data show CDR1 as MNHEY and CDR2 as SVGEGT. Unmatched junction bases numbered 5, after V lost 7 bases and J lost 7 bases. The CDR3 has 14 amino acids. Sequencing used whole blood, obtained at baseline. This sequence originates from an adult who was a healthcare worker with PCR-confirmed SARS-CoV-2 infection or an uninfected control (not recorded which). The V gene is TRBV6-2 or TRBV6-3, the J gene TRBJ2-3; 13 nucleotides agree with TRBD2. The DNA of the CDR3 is TGTGCCAGCAAGGGACTAGCGGGACACAATACGCAGTATTTT. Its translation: CASKGLAGHNTQYF.